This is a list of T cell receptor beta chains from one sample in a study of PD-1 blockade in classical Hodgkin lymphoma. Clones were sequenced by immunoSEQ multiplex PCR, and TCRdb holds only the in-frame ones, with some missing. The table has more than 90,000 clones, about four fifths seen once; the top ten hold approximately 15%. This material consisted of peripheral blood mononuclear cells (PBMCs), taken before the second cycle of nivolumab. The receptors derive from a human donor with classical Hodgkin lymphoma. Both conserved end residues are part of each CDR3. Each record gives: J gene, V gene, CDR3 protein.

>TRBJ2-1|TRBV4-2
CASSQVMTSGSNEQFF
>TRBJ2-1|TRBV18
CASSPGASGRKQFF
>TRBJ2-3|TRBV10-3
CAISPLADTQYF
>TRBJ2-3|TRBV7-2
CASSSGGGVVTQYF
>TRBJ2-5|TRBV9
CASSDKAGGPVLGETQYF
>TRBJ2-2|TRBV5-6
CASNPTGIIAGELFF
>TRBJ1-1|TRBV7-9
CASSSQGDTEAFF
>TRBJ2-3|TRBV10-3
CAISESWTSTDTQYF
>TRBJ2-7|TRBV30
CAWSPYHRAEQYF
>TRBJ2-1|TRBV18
CASSQSGRRDEQFF
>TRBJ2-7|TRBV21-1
CASSRDSHYEQYF
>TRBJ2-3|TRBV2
CASTGGKFTDTQYF
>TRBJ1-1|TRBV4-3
CASSQGWNTEAFF
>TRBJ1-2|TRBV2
CASSDAPGAGYGYTF
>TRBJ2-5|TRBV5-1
CASSLVQPQETQYF
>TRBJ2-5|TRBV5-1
CASSLQGAGETQYF
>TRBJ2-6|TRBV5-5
CASSSGTLGANVLTF
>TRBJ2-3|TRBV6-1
CASSGTGWNTQYF
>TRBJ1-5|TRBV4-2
CASSPTGGDGPQHF
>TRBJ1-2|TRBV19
CASSIAGQDYGYTF
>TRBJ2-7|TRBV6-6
CASSSLGTAYGEQYF
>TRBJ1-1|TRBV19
CASSTIQGAFGTEAFF
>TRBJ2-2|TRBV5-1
CASSLDRDTGELFF
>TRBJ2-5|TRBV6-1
CASSAGGQGGTGTQYF
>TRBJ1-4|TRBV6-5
CASSYYGGPGEKLFF
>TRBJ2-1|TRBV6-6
CASSSHVASSYNEQFF
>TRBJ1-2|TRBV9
CASSEAGDLPYGYTF
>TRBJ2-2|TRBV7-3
CASSLQSTGELFF
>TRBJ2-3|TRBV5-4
CASSLGAGVSTDTQYF
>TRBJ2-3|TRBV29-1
CSVEDRGGTLPLTDTQYF
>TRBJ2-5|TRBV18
CASSPYRDRAETQYF
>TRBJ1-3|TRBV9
CASSAQGSVSGNTIYF
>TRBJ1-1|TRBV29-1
CSVGQVLNTEAFF
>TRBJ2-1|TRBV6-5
CASSYAGLVNEQFF
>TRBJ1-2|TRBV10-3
CAIRAGQTIYGYTF
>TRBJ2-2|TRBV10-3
CAIGLAGATGELFF
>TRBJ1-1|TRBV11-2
CASSGQQNTEAFF
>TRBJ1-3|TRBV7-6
CASSPRTGSSGNTIYF
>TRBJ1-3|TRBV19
CASSIARDSSGNTIYF
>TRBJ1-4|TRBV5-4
CASSLIGEKKLFF
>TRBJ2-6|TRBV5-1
CASSLGDRGLSGANVLTF
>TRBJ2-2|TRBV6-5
CASTLSGIHTGELFF
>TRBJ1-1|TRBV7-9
CASSLHGANTEAFF
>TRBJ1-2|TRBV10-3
CAISEEVAEYGYTF
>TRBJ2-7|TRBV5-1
CASSRHPDSYEQYF
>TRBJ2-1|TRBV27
CASSLSGLANGDEQFF
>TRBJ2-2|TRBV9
CASSVEEVIAGGQGAGELFF
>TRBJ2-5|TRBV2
CASSDPSETQYF
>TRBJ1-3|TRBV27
CASSSSGGNTIYF
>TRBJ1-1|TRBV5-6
CASSLVARGTEAFF
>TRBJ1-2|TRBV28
CASSLGGSDYGYTF
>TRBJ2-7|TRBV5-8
CASSSGGPSYEQYF